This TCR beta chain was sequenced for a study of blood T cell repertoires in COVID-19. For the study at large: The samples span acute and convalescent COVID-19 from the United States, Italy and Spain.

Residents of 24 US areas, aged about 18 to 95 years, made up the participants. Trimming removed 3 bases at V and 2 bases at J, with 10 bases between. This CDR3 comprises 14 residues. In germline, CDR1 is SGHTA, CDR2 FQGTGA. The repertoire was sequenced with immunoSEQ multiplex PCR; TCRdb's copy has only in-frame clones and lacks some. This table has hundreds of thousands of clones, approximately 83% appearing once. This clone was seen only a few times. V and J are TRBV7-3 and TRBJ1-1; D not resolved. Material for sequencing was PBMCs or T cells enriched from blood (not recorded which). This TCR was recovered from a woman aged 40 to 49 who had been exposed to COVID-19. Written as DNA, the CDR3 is TGTGCCAGCAGCTTTTCGCCAGAAAACACTGAAGCTTTCTTT. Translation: CASSFSPENTEAFF.